This passage covers 17 T cell receptor beta chains from one sample sequenced in a study of CD8 T cells in Susac syndrome. Reverse transcription of about 0.5 to 1 ug RNA was performed with random hexamers. TCRdb called the immunoSEQ multiplex PCR reads again in MiXCR, with one record for every CDR3 protein. The sample has approximately 180,000 distinct CDR3 sequences, 90% to 95% seen once. The specimen sequenced was CD4+ T cells from PBMCs. These receptors were taken from a human donor with Susac syndrome.

The J gene is TRBJ1-2, the V gene TRBV29-1; 7 bases match TRBD1. V dropped 4 bases and J dropped 8; count of bases not matched to a gene: 4. This CDR3 has 11 residues. Germline CDR1 SQVTM, CDR2 ANQGSEA. The CDR3 sequence is CSVGDSEGYTF. The CDR3 bases are TGCAGCGTTGGGGACAGTGAGGGCTACACCTTC.

The V gene is TRBV30, the J gene TRBJ2-5; D gene uncertain. Germline V gene data show CDR1 as GTSNPN and CDR2 as SVGIG (reference sequence). This CDR3 is built from 10 residues. V gave up 0 bases and J gave up 5 bases, with 1 base separating them. The CDR3: CAWSVETQYF. The CDR3 DNA is TGTGCCTGGAGTGTGGAGACCCAGTACTTC. Drawing the rest from reference TRBV30 and TRBJ2-5, the complete variable domain is SQTIHQWPATLVQPVGSPLSLECTVEGTSNPNLYWYRQAAGRGLQLLFYSVGIGQISSEVPQNLSASRPQDRQFILSSKKLLLSDSGFYLCAWSVETQYFGPGTRLLVL.

This chain uses TRBV7-9 with TRBJ2-7; possibly TRBD2 for D (5 bases). Germline V gene data show CDR1 as SEHNR and CDR2 as FQNEAQ (reference sequence). The V end lost 5 bases, the J end lost 2 bases, and 13 bases lay between the germline ends. There are 14 residues in the CDR3. The CDR3 reads CASSRADGTYEQYF. Here the CDR3 DNA reads TGTGCCAGCAGCCGCGCGGACGGGACCTACGAGCAGTACTTC. Looking up the rest from reference TRBV7-9 and TRBJ2-7 gives the full variable domain: DTGVSQNPRHKITKRGQNVTFRCDPISEHNRLYWYRQTLGQGPEFLTYFQNEAQLEKSRLLSDRFSAERPKGSFSTLEIQRTEQGDSAMYLCASSRADGTYEQYFGPGTRLTVT.

This sequence joins TRBV30 and TRBJ1-1, with a tentative D call TRBD1 (5 bases). V was shortened by 0 bases and J by 8 bases, with 13 bases between the two germline ends. Germline-derived CDR1 and CDR2 are GTSNPN and SVGIG (reference sequence). The CDR3 is made up of 13 amino acids. The chain's CDR3 is CAWSVVGAAEAFF. CDR3 nucleotide sequence: TGTGCCTGGAGTGTAGTTGGGGCAGCCGAAGCTTTCTTT.

This chain links TRBV6-5 with TRBJ2-7; 7 positions match TRBD1. Germline V gene lookup returns CDR1 MNHEY and CDR2 SVGAGI. The CDR3 is 16 residues long. The V and J ends lost 0 bases and 2 bases, in that order; junction bases with no gene match: 7. The CDR3: CASSYSAPQGAYEQYF. CDR3 bases: TGTGCCAGCAGTTACTCTGCACCTCAGGGGGCCTACGAGCAGTACTTC.

The chain couples TRBV6-1 to TRBJ1-6; D is possibly TRBD1 (6 bases). This CDR3 is built from 16 residues. Germline assignment: CDR1 MNHNS and CDR2 SASEGT. The V end lost 6 bases, the J end lost 8 bases, and 20 bases lay between the germline ends. The CDR3 region is CASSPLGGGNYSPLHF. As DNA, the CDR3 is TGTGCCAGCAGCCCTTTAGGGGGTGGGAACTATTCACCCCTCCACTTT.

V is TRBV4-1 and J is TRBJ2-1; 16 nucleotides line up with TRBD2. V was pared by 4 bases and J by 9 bases, with 6 bases of the junction left unmatched. The CDR3 has 16 residues. Germline loops: CDR1 MGHRA, CDR2 YSYEKL. The CDR3 is CASSLGLAGGRGEQFF. The CDR3 DNA follows: TGCGCCAGCAGCCTGGGACTAGCGGGAGGGCGGGGTGAGCAGTTCTTC.

The genes are TRBV5-1 and TRBJ1-5; TRBD1 is a possible D gene (5 bases). CDR3 length equals 13 residues. Trimming removed 4 bases from V and 4 bases from J, with 9 bases in between. CDR1 is SGHRS and CDR2 is YFSETQ in the germline V gene. The CDR3 nucleotides are TGCGCCAGCAGCCGGGGGGGGAATCAGCCCCAGCATTTT. Its translation is CASSRGGNQPQHF.

This clonotype was observed once. J is TRBJ1-2 and V is TRBV9; D gene ambiguous. Germline values: CDR1 SGDLS, CDR2 YYNGEE. The germline V and J ends were trimmed by 0 bases and 4 bases, with 10 bases remaining between them. The CDR3 is 14 residues long. CDR3 bases: TGTGCCAGCAGCGTAGCTGCAGCCAGCTATGGCTACACCTTC. It codes for CASSVAAASYGYTF.

The gene calls are TRBV5-6 and TRBJ1-5, with 9 bases lining up with TRBD1. Looked up from germline, CDR1 is SGHDT and CDR2 is YYEEEE. V lost 4 bases and J lost 2; bases outside the gene matches: 4. CDR3 length: 15 residues. CDR3 nucleotides: TGTGCCAGCAGCACCCGGGACAGGGGCAATCAGCCCCAGCATTTT. Protein sequence: CASSTRDRGNQPQHF.

Written as DNA, the CDR3 is TGTGCCAGCAGCTTCAGTTTTCTCAGCTCCTACAATGAGCAGTTCTTC. This sequence encodes CASSFSFLSSYNEQFF. The chain carries TRBV3-1 and TRBJ2-1; D remains unclear. CDR3 length: 16 residues. Germline V gives CDR1 LGHDT, CDR2 YNNKEL (reference sequence). Between the trimmed V and J ends, which lost 5 bases and 0 bases, there was a span of 14 bases.

This rearrangement joins TRBV28 to TRBJ1-5, with 8 nucleotides matching TRBD1. CDR3 size: 14 residues. In germline, CDR1 is MDHEN, CDR2 SYDVKM. Trimming removed 6 bases from V and 6 bases from J; junction bases left unmatched: 7. The CDR3 bases are TGTGCCAGCAGCTCAGGACAGGGAGTTCAGCCCCAGCATTTT. Translation: CASSSGQGVQPQHF.

This chain links TRBV19 with TRBJ1-2; D gene uncertain. Germline CDR1 reads LNHDA; CDR2 reads SQIVND (reference sequence). The CDR3 length is 13 residues. Trimming cost V 7 bases and J 3 bases, with 12 bases left between them. Here the CDR3 reads CASTFGQDYGYTF. CDR3 DNA: TGTGCCAGTACGTTCGGGCAGGACTATGGCTACACCTTC.

The V gene is TRBV7-3, the J gene TRBJ1-1; maybe TRBD1 (5 bases). The CDR3 runs to 14 residues. With 6 bases removed from V and 3 bases from J, the gap between germline ends came to 14 bases. Germline-derived CDR1 and CDR2 are SGHTA and FQGTGA. The DNA for the CDR3 is TGTGCCAGCAGGAGGGGCAGGGACGACACTGAAGCTTTCTTT. Its translation: CASRRGRDDTEAFF.

The gene calls are TRBV18 and TRBJ2-1; D is uncertain. The V gene lost 1 base and the J gene lost 1 base, with 8 bases spanning the gap. The CDR3 covers 15 residues. The germline V gene has CDR1 KGHSH and CDR2 LQKENI. CDR3 region: CASSPRAQSYNEQFF. CDR3 bases: TGTGCCAGCTCACCACGCGCACAGTCCTACAATGAGCAGTTCTTC.

In this sample, this clonotype turned up once. J is TRBJ2-5 and V is TRBV7-2; 12 bases agree with TRBD2. Germline-derived CDR1 and CDR2 are SGHTA and FQGNSA. The V and J ends lost 5 bases and 3 bases, in that order; junction bases with no gene match: 4. The CDR3 consists of 15 residues. CDR3 sequence: CASSPLAGGEETQYF. DNA of the CDR3: TGTGCCAGCAGCCCACTAGCGGGAGGAGAAGAGACCCAGTACTTC.

This clonotype was detected only a few times. CDR3 sequence: CASSLRGGGYTF. CDR3 nucleotides: TGTGCCAGCAGTTTAAGGGGCGGTGGCTACACCTTC. V is TRBV28 and J is TRBJ1-2; D might be TRBD1 (5 bases). CDR3 length: 12 residues. The germline CDR1 and CDR2 sequences are MDHEN and SYDVKM. V lost 2 bases to trimming and J lost 7 bases, with 8 bases between them.